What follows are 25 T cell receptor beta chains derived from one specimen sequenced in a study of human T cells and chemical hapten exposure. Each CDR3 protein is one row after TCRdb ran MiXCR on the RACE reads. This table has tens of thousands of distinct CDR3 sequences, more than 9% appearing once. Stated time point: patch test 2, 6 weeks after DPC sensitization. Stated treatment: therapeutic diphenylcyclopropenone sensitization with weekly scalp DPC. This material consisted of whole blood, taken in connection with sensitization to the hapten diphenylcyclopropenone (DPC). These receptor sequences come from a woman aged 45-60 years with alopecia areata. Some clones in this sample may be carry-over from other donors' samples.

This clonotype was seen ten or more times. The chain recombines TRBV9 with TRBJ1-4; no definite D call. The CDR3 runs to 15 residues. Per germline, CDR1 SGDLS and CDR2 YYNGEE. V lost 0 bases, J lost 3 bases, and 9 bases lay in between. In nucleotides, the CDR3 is TGTGCCAGCAGCGTAGCGGGATCGCCTAATGAAAAACTGTTTTTT. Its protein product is CASSVAGSPNEKLFF. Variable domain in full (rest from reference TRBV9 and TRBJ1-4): DSGVTQTPKHLITATGQRVTLRCSPRSGDLSVYWYQQSLDQGLQFLIQYYNGEERAKGNILERFSAQQFPDLHSELNLSSLELGDSALYFCASSVAGSPNEKLFFGSGTQLSVL.

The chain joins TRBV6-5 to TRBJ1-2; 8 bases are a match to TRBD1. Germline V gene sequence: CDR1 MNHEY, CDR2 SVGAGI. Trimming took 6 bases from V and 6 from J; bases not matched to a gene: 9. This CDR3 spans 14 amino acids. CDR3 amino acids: CASSRSGGEHGYTF. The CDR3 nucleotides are TGTGCCAGCAGCCGCTCAGGGGGCGAACATGGCTACACCTTC.

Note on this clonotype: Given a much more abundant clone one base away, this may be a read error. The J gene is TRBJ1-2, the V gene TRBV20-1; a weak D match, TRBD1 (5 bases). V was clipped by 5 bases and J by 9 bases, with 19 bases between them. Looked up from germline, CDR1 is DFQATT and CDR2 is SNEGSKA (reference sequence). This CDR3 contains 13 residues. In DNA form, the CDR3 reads TGCAGTGCTTGGGACTCCACCGAGAGGAGCTACACCTTC. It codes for CSAWDSTERSYTF.

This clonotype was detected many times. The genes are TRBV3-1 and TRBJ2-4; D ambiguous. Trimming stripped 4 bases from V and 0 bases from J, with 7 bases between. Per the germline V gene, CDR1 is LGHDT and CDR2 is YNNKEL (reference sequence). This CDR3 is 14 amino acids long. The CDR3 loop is CASSRLLAKNIQYF. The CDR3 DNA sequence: TGTGCCAGCAGCCGATTACTAGCCAAAAACATTCAGTACTTC.

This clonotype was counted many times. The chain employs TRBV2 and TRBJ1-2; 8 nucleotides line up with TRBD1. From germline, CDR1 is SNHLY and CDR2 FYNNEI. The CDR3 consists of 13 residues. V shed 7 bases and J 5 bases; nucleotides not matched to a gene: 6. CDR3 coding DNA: TGTGCCAGCACCGGTGACAGGGGATATGGCTACACCTTC. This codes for CASTGDRGYGYTF.

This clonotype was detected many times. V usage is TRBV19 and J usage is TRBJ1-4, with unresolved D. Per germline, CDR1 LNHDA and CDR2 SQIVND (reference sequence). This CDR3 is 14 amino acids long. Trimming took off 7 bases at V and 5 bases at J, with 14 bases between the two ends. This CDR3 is CASTSPWLNEKLFF. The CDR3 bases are TGTGCCAGTACTAGCCCGTGGTTGAATGAAAAACTGTTTTTT.

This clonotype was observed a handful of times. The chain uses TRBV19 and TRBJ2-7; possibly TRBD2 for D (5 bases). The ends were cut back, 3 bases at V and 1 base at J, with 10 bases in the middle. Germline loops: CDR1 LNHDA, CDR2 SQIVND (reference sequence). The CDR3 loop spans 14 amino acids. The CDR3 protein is CASSIRTESYEQYF. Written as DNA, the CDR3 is TGTGCCAGTAGTATCCGGACTGAGTCCTACGAGCAGTACTTC. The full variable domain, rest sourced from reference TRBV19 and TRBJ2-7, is DGGITQSPKYLFRKEGQNVTLSCEQNLNHDAMYWYRQDPGQGLRLIYYSQIVNDFQKGDIAEGYSVSREKKESFPLTVTSAQKNPTAFYLCASSIRTESYEQYFGPGTRLTVT.

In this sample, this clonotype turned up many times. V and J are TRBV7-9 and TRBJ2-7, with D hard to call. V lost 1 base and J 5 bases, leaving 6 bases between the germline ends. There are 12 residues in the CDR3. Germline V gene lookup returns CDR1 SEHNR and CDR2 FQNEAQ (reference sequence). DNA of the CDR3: TGTGCCAGCAGCTTAGACCCGGACGAGCAGTACTTC. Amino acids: CASSLDPDEQYF. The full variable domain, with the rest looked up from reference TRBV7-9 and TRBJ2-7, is DTGVSQNPRHKITKRGQNVTFRCDPISEHNRLYWYRQTLGQGPEFLTYFQNEAQLEKSRLLSDRFSAERPKGSFSTLEIQRTEQGDSAMYLCASSLDPDEQYFGPGTRLTVT.

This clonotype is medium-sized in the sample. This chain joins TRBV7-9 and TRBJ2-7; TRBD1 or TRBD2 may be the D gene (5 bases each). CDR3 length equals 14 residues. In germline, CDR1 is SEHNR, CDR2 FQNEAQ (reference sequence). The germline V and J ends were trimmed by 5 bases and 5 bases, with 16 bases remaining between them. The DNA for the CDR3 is TGTGCCAGCAGCGCCGAGGGGAGCCTGGACGAGCAGTACTTC. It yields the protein CASSAEGSLDEQYF. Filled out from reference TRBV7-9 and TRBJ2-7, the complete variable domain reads DTGVSQNPRHKITKRGQNVTFRCDPISEHNRLYWYRQTLGQGPEFLTYFQNEAQLEKSRLLSDRFSAERPKGSFSTLEIQRTEQGDSAMYLCASSAEGSLDEQYFGPGTRLTVT.

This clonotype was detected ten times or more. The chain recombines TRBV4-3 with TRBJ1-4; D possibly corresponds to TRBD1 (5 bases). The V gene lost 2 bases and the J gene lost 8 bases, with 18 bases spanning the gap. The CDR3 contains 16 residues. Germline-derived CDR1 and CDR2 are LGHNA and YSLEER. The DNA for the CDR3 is TGCGCCAGCAGCCAATCGGTTAGGGGCCTTTCGGAAAAACTGTTTTTT. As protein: CASSQSVRGLSEKLFF.

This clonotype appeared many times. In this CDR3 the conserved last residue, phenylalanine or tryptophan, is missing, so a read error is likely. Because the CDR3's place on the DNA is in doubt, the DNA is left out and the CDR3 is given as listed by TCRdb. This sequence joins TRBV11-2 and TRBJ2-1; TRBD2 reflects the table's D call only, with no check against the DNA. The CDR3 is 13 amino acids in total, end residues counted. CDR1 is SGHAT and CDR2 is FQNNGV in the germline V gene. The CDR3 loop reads CASSLGMGLAPTH.

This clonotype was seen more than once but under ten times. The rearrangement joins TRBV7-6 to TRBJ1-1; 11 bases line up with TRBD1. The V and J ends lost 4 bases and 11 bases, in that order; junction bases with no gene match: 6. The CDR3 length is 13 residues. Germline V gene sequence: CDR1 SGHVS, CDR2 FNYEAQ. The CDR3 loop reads CASSSRTGGDAFF. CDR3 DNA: TGTGCCAGCAGCTCACGGACAGGGGGCGATGCTTTCTTT. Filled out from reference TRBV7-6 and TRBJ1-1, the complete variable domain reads GAGVSQSPRYKVTKRGQDVALRCDPISGHVSLYWYRQALGQGPEFLTYFNYEAQQDKSGLPNDRFSAERPEGSISTLTIQRTEQRDSAMYRCASSSRTGGDAFFGQGTRLTVV.

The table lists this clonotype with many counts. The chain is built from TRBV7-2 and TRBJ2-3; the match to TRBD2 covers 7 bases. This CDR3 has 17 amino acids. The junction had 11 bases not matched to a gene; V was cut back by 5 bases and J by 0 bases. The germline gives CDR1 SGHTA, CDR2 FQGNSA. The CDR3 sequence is CASSRQGASGSTDTQYF. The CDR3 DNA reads TGTGCCAGCAGCCGACAAGGAGCTAGCGGTAGCACAGATACGCAGTATTTT.

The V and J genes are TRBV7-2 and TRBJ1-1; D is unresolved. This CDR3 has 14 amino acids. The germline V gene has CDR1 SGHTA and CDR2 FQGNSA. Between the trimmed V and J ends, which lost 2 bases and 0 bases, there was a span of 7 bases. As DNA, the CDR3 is TGTGCCAGCAGCTTATCCGCAGTGAACACTGAAGCTTTCTTT. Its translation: CASSLSAVNTEAFF. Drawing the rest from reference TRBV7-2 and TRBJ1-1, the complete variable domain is GAGVSQSPSNKVTEKGKDVELRCDPISGHTALYWYRQSLGQGLEFLIYFQGNSAPDKSGLPSDRFSAERTGGSVSTLTIQRTQQEDSAVYLCASSLSAVNTEAFFGQGTRLTVV.

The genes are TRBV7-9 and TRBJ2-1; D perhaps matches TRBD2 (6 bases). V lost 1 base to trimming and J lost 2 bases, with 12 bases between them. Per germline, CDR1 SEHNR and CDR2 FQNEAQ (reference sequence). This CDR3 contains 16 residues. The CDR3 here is CASSLDRASAYNEQFF. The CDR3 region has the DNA TGTGCCAGCAGCTTAGATCGGGCTAGCGCCTACAATGAGCAGTTCTTC.

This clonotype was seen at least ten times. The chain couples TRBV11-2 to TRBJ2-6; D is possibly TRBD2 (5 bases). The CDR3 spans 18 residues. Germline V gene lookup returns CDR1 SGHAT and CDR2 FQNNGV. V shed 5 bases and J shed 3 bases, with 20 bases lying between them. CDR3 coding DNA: TGTGCCAGCAGCGGAGTATCGGGGTTGGAATTTGGGGCCAACGTCCTGACTTTC. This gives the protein CASSGVSGLEFGANVLTF.

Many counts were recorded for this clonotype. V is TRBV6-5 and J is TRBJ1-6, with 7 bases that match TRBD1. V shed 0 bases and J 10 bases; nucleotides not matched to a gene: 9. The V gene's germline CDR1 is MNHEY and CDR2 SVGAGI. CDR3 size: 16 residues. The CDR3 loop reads CASSYSKGATGSPLHF. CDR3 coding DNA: TGTGCCAGCAGTTACTCGAAGGGGGCTACCGGCTCACCCCTCCACTTT.

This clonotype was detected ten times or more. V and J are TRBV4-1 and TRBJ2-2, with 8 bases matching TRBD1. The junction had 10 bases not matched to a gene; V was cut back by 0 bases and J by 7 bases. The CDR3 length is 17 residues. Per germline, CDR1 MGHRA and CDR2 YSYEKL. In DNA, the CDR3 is TGCGCCAGCAGCCAAGATCTGGGGCAGGGGGCGGTCGGGGAGCTGTTTTTT. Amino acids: CASSQDLGQGAVGELFF.

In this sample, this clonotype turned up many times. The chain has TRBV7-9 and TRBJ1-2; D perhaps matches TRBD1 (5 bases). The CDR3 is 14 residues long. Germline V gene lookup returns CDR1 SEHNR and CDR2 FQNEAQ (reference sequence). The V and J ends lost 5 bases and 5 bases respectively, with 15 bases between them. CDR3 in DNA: TGTGCCAGCAGCCGCGCTGGGGAGGGGTATGGCTACACCTTC. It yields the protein CASSRAGEGYGYTF. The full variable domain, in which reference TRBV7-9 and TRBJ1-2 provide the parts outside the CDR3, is DTGVSQNPRHKITKRGQNVTFRCDPISEHNRLYWYRQTLGQGPEFLTYFQNEAQLEKSRLLSDRFSAERPKGSFSTLEIQRTEQGDSAMYLCASSRAGEGYGYTFGSGTRLTVV.

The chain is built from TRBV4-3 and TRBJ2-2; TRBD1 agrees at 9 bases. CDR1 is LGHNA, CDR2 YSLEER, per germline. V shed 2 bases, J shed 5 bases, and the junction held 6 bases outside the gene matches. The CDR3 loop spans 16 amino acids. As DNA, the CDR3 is TGCGCCAGCAGCCAACCCGGGACAGGGTTAACCGGGGAGCTGTTTTTT. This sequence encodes CASSQPGTGLTGELFF.

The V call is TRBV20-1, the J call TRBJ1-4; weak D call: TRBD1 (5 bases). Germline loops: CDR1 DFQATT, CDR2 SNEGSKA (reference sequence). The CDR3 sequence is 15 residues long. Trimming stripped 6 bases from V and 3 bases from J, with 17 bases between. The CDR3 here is CSAIGAEQANEKLFF. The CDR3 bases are TGCAGTGCCATAGGAGCGGAACAGGCTAATGAAAAACTGTTTTTT.

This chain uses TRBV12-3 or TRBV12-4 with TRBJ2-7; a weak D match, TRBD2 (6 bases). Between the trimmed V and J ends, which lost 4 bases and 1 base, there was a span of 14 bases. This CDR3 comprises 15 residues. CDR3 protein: CASSSLWRGSYEQYF. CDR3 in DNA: TGTGCCAGCAGTTCCCTGTGGAGGGGATCCTACGAGCAGTACTTC.

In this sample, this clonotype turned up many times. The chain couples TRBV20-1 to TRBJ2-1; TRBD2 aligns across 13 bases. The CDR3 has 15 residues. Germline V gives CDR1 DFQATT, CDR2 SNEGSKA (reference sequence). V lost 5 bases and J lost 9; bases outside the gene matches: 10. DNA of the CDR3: TGCAGTGCTCCCCAGGGACTAGCGGGGAATGGTGAGCAGTTCTTC. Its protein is CSAPQGLAGNGEQFF.

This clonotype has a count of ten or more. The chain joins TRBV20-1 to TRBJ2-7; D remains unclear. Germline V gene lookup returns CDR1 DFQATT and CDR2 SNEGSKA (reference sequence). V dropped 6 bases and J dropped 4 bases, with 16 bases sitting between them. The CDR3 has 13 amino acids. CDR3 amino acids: CSAQRGAEYEQYF. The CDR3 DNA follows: TGCAGTGCCCAACGCGGTGCTGAGTACGAGCAGTACTTC.

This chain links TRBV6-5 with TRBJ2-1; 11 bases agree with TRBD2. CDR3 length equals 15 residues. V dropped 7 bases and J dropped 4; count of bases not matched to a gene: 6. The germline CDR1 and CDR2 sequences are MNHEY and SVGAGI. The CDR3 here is CASKLLAGGYNEQFF. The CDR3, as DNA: TGTGCCAGCAAACTTCTAGCGGGAGGATACAATGAGCAGTTCTTC.